This T cell receptor (beta chain) was identified during a study of early T cells in non-severe SARS-CoV-2 infection. Study overall: Unpaired chains resulted from sequencing bulk RNA of unsorted whole blood. Study observations and caveats: The matching step, a VDJdb search, favored anti-spike CD8 responses and missed private and CD4 specificities.

With 5 bases removed from V and 6 bases from J, the gap between germline ends came to 8 bases. The CDR3 is 12 amino acids. As part of library construction, unique molecular identifiers were attached to individual cDNA molecules. MiXCR, run by TCRdb on the 5' RACE reads, gives a single entry per CDR3 protein. The table shows 75,000 or so distinct CDR3 sequences, with about an eighth occurring only once. This clonotype was recorded at least ten times. Its antigen remains unidentified. This TCR derives from an adult who was a healthcare worker with PCR-confirmed SARS-CoV-2 infection or an uninfected control (not recorded which). The specimen comprised whole blood, sampled at baseline. This rearrangement joins TRBV12-3 or TRBV12-4 to TRBJ1-5; D is unresolved. CDR3 region: CASSGFPQPQHF. The CDR3, as DNA: TGTGCCAGCAGTGGTTTCCCTCAGCCCCAGCATTTT.